The clone carrying this TCR beta chain occurred many times. Its antigen is undetermined. TCRdb passed the reads through MiXCR, listing each CDR3 protein once. Of just under 550,000 distinct CDR3 sequences listed, approximately 26% are singletons. The CDR3 loop spans 15 amino acids. Germline CDR1 reads SGHTA; CDR2 reads FQGNSA. Trimming removed 1 base from V and 6 bases from J; junction bases left unmatched: 7. This sample is drawn from a study of T cell repertoires in cytomegalovirus infection. On the study more broadly: Matching HLA type, along with CMV infection, was indicated by public TCR beta signatures.

Study-wide results and caveats: Using cumulative public TCR beta family frequency, the authors identified those who carried CMV together with the relevant HLA. The study found HLA-C-restricted CMV-specific TCR beta clonotypes dominating the ex vivo response.

The origin of this receptor is a human donor in good health (CMV status not recorded). Some clones in this sample may be carry-over from other donors' samples. The chain uses TRBV7-2 and TRBJ1-2, with TRBD1 matching over 8 bases. The sample was PBMCs. This CDR3 reads CASSLVMGQVDGYTF. Here the CDR3 DNA reads TGTGCCAGCAGCTTAGTCATGGGACAGGTGGATGGCTACACCTTC.